This TCR beta chain appears in the sequencing data of a study of blood T cell repertoires in COVID-19. Study background: There were acute and convalescent COVID-19 samples, and they came from the United States, Italy and Spain. Sources were T cells, B-cell-depleted T cells, or PBMCs; the material itself was cDNA or gDNA.

Seattle cases were enrolled at active infection and followed longitudinally. Per the original data handling: Reference gene primer amplification gave estimated nucleated cell counts. TCRdb keeps only in-frame clones here, not all; method: immunoSEQ multiplex PCR. The V and J calls and the clone size are those of that table, but D and trimming were determined from the DNA. Found here are around 210,000 clones, 85% of them singletons; the top ten hold 5% to 6.5%. The CDR3 contains 14 residues. V was clipped by 5 bases and J by 2 bases, with 12 bases between them. Looked up from germline, CDR1 is SGHTA and CDR2 is FQGNSA.

What was sequenced was peripheral blood. The J gene is TRBJ2-5, the V gene TRBV7-2; D is perhaps TRBD1 (6 bases). The TCR sequence derives from a man aged 45 to 65 with COVID-19, enrolled during active disease. The CDR3 nucleotides are TGTGCCAGCAGCCCACAGGGAGCACAAGAGACCCAGTACTTC. Amino acids: CASSPQGAQETQYF.